The following is a T cell receptor beta chain sequence with its context. The V and J ends lost 3 bases and 12 bases respectively, with 16 bases between them. The CDR3 loop spans 13 amino acids. The germline V gene has CDR1 SGHRS and CDR2 YFSETQ. Sequencing used immunoSEQ multiplex PCR; TCRdb keeps in-frame clones, though not all of them. The sample contains around 38,000 clones, about 85% of which appear only once. The data derive from a study of blood T cell repertoires in COVID-19. The V and J genes are TRBV5-1 and TRBJ2-1; D perhaps matches TRBD1 (5 bases). This receptor was taken from a man aged 60 to 69 with COVID-19, enrolled during active disease. Source material: peripheral blood. The CDR3 spells CASSWGQGIGQFF. The DNA of the CDR3 is TGCGCCAGCAGCTGGGGTCAGGGCATTGGGCAGTTCTTC.